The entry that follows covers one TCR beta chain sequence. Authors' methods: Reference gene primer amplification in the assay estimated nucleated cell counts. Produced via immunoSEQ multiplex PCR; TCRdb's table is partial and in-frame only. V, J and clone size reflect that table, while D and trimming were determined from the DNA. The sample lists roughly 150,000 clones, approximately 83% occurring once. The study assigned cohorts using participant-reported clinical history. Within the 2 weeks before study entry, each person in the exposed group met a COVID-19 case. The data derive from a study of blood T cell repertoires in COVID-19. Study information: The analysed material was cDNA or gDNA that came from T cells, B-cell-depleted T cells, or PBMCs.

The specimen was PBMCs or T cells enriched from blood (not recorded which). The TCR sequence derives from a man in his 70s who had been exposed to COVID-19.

Here the CDR3 reads CAISESSRSTDTQYF. DNA of the CDR3: TGTGCCATCAGTGAGTCGTCACGGAGCACAGATACGCAGTATTTT. The V and J genes are TRBV10-3 and TRBJ2-3, with D uncertain. Germline values: CDR1 ENHRY, CDR2 SYGVKD. This CDR3 is built from 15 residues. The V gene lost 0 bases and the J gene lost 0 bases, with 7 bases spanning the gap.